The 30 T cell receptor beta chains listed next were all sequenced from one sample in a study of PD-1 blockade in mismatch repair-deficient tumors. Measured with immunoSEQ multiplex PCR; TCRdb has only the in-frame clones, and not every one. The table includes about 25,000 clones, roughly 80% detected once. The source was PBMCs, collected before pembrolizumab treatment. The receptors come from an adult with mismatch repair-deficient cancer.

The CDR3 DNA follows: TGTGCCATCAGTGAGTCGAAGGAGAAACGGCTGTTTTTT. Translated: CAISESKEKRLFF. This sequence joins TRBV10-3 and TRBJ1-4, with D uncertain. This CDR3 contains 13 residues. V lost 0 bases, J lost 14 bases, and 13 bases lay in between. Per germline, CDR1 ENHRY and CDR2 SYGVKD.

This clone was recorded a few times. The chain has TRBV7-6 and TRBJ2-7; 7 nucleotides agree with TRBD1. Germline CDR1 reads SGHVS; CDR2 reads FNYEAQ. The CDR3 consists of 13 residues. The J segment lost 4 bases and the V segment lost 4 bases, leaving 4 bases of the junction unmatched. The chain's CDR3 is CASSWGRGYEQYF. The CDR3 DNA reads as TGTGCCAGCAGCTGGGGCAGGGGGTACGAGCAGTACTTC.

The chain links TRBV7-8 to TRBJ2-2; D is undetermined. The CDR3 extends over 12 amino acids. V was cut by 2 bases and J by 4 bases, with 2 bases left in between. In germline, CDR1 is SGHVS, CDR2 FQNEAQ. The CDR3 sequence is CASSLRTGELFF. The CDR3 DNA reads TGTGCCAGCAGCTTACGCACCGGGGAGCTGTTTTTT.

The CDR3 sequence is CASSVEPSGGTYEQYF. In nucleotides, the CDR3 is TGTGCCAGCAGCGTAGAACCGAGCGGAGGAACCTACGAGCAGTACTTC. J is TRBJ2-7 and V is TRBV9; a possible D gene is TRBD2 (5 bases). Per the germline V gene, CDR1 is SGDLS and CDR2 is YYNGEE. V was cut by 0 bases and J by 2 bases, with 15 bases left in between. This CDR3 contains 16 residues.

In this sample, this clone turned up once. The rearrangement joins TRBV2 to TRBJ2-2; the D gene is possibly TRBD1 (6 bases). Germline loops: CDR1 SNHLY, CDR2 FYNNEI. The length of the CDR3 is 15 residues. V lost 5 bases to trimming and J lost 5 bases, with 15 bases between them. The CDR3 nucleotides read TGTGCCAGCAGTATCCGACAGGTAGTTACCGGGGAGCTGTTTTTT. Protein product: CASSIRQVVTGELFF.

The CDR3 protein is CASSLPLAGEVDTQYF. The CDR3 DNA reads TGTGCCAGCAGTTTGCCGCTAGCGGGAGAGGTAGATACGCAGTATTTT. V and J are TRBV28 and TRBJ2-3; 10 bases map to TRBD2. The CDR3 has 16 amino acids. CDR1 is MDHEN and CDR2 is SYDVKM in the germline V gene. Unmatched junction bases numbered 8, after V lost 3 bases and J lost 5 bases.

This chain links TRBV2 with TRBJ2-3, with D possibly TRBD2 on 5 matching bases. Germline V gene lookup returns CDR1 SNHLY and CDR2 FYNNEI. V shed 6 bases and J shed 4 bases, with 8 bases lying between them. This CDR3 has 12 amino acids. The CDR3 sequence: CASSLAPDTQYF. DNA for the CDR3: TGTGCCAGCAGCCTAGCACCAGATACGCAGTATTTT.

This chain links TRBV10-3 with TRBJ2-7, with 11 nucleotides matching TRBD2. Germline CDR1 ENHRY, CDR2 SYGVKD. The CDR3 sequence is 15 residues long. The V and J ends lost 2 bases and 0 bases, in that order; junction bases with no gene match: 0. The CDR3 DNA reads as TGTGCCATCAGTGAGACTAGCGGGAGCTCCTACGAGCAGTACTTC. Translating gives CAISETSGSSYEQYF.

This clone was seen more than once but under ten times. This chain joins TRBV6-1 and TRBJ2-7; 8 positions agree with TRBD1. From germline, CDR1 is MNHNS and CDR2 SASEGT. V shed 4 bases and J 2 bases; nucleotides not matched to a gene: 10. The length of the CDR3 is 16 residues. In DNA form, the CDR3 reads TGTGCCAGCAGTGTCATACAGGGGGAGAATCCCTACGAGCAGTACTTC. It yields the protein CASSVIQGENPYEQYF.

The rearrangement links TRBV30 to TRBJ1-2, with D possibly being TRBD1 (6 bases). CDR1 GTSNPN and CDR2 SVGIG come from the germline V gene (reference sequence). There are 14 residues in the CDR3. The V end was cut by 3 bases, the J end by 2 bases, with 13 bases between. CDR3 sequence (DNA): TGTGCCTGGAGAGGGGGGGCGCAGAACTATGGCTACACCTTC. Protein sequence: CAWRGGAQNYGYTF.

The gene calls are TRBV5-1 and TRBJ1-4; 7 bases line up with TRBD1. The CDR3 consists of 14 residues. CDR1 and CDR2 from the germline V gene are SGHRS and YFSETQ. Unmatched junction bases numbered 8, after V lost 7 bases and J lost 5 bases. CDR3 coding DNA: TGCGCCAGCCGCCAGGGGGTAAAGAATGAAAAACTGTTTTTT. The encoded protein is CASRQGVKNEKLFF.

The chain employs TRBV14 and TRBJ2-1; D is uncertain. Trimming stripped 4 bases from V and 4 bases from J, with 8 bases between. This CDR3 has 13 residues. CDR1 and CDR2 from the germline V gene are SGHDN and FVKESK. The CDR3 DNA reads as TGTGCCAGCAGCCCTGTACGGTACAATGAGCAGTTCTTC. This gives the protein CASSPVRYNEQFF. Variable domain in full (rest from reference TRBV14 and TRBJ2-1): EAGVTQFPSHSVIEKGQTVTLRCDPISGHDNLYWYRRVMGKEIKFLLHFVKESKQDESGMPNNRFLAERTGGTYSTLKVQPAELEDSGVYFCASSPVRYNEQFFGPGTRLTVL.

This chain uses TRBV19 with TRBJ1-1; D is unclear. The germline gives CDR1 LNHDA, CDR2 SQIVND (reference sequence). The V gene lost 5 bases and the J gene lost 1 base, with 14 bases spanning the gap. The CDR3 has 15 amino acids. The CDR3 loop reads CASSPQVVANTEAFF. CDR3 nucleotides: TGTGCCAGTAGTCCCCAGGTCGTTGCGAACACTGAAGCTTTCTTT.

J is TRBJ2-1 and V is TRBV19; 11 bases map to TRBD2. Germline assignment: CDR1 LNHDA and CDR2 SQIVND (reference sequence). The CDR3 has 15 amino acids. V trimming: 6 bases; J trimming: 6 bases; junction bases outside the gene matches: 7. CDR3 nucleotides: TGTGCCAGTAGAGTCATTGGGACTAGCGGCAATGAGCAGTTCTTC. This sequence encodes CASRVIGTSGNEQFF.

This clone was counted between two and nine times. CDR3 sequence: CASSIVRPSGAYEQYF. The CDR3 DNA sequence: TGTGCCAGTAGTATAGTAAGGCCTAGCGGGGCCTACGAGCAGTACTTC. The V gene is TRBV19, the J gene TRBJ2-7, with 9 bases that match TRBD2. Germline CDR1 LNHDA, CDR2 SQIVND (reference sequence). The J segment lost 2 bases and the V segment lost 1 base, leaving 6 bases of the junction unmatched. The CDR3 is 16 residues long.

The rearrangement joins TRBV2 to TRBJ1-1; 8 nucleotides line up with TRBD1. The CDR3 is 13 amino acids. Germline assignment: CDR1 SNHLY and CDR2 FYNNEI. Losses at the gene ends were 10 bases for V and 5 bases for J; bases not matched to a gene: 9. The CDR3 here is CATADRETTEAFF. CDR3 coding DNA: TGTGCCACCGCGGACAGGGAGACGACTGAAGCTTTCTTT.

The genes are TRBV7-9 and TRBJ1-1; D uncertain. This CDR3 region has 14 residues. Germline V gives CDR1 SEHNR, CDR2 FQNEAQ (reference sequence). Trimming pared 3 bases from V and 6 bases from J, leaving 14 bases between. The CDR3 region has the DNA TGTGCCAGCAGCTTTGCATCCCAGAGCGCTGAAGCTTTCTTT. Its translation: CASSFASQSAEAFF.

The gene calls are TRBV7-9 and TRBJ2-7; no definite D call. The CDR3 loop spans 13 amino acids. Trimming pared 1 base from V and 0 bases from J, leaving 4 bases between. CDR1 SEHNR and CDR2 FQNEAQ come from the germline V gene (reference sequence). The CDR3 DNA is TGTGCCAGCAGCTTAGGAGACTCCTACGAGCAGTACTTC. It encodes CASSLGDSYEQYF.

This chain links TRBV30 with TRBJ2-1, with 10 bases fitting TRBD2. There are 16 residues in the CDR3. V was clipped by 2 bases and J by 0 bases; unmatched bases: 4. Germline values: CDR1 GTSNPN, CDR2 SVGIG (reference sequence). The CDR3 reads CAWSSWTSGSYNEQFF. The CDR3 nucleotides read TGTGCCTGGAGTAGTTGGACTAGCGGCTCCTACAATGAGCAGTTCTTC.

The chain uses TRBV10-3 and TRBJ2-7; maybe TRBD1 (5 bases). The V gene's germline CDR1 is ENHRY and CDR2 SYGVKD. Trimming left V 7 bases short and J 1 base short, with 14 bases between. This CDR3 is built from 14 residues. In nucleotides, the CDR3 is TGTGCCATCAAGGAATCGACAGAATCCTACGAGCAGTACTTC. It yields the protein CAIKESTESYEQYF.

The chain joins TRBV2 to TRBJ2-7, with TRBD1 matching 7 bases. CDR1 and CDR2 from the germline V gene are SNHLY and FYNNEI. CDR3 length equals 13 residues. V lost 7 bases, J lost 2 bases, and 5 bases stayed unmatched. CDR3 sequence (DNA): TGTGCCAGCAACGGACAGGCCGCCTACGAGCAGTACTTC. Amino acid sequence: CASNGQAAYEQYF.

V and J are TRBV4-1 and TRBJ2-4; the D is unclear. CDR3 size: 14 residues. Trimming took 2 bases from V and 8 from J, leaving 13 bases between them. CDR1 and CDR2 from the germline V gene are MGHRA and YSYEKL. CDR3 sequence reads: CASSQTLTMDIQYF. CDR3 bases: TGCGCCAGCAGCCAAACTCTTACTATGGACATTCAGTACTTC.

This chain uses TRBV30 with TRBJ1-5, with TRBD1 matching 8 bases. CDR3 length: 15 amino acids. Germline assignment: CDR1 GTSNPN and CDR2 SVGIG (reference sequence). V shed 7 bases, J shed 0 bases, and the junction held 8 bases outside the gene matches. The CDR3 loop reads CASRTGSYSNQPQHF. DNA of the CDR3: TGTGCCTCACGGACAGGGTCGTATAGCAATCAGCCCCAGCATTTT.

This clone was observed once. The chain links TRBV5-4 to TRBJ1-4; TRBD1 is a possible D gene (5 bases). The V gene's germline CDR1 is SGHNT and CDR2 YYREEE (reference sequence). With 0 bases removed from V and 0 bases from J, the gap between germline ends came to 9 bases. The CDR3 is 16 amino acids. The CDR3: CASSLGTRTTNEKLFF. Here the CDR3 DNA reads TGTGCCAGCAGCTTGGGGACAAGGACAACTAATGAAAAACTGTTTTTT.

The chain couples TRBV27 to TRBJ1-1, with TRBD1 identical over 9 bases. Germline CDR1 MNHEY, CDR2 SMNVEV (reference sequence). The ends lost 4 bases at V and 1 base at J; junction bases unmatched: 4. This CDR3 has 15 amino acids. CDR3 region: CASSYYRGRNTEAFF. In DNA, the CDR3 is TGTGCCAGCAGTTACTACAGGGGGCGGAACACTGAAGCTTTCTTT.

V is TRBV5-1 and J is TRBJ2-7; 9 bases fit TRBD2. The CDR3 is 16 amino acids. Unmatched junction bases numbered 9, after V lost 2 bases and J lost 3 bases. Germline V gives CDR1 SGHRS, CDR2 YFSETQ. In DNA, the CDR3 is TGCGCCAGCAGCTTAAGACTAGCGGAATCCTTCTACGAGCAGTACTTC. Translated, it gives CASSLRLAESFYEQYF.

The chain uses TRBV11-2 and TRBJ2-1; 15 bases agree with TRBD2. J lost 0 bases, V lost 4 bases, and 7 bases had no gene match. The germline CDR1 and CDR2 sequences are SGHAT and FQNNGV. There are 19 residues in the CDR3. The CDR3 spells CASSSAGTSGRSSYNEQFF. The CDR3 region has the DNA TGTGCCAGCAGCTCCGCCGGGACTAGCGGGAGGAGCTCCTACAATGAGCAGTTCTTC.

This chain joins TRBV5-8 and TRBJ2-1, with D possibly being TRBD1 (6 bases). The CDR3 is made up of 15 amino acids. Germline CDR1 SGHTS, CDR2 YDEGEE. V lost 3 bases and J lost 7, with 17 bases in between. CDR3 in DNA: TGTGCCAGCAGCTCGAGAACAGGGTGGGCAAATGAGCAGTTCTTC. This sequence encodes CASSSRTGWANEQFF.

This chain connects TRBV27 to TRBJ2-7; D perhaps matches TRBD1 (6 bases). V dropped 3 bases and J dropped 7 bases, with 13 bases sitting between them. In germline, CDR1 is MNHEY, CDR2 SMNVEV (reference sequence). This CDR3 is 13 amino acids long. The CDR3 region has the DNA TGTGCCAGCAGTTTCTCCGGGACAAGGGAGCAGTACTTC. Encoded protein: CASSFSGTREQYF.

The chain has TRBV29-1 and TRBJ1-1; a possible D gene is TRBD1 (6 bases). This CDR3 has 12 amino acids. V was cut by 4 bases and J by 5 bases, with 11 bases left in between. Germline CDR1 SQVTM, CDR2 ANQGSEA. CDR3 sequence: CSVVRGATEAFF. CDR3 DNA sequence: TGCAGCGTTGTACGGGGGGCGACTGAAGCTTTCTTT.